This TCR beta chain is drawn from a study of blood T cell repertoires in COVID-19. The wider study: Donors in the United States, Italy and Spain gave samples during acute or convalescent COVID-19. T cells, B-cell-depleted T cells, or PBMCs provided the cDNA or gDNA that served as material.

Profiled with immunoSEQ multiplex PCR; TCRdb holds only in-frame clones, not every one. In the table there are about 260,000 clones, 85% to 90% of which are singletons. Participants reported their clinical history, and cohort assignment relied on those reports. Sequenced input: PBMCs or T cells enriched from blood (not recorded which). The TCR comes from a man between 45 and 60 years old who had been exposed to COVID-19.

CDR3 bases: TGTGCCAGTACCCGATCGGGAGCGGGATACAATGAGCAGTTCTTC. It is translated as CASTRSGAGYNEQFF. This sequence joins TRBV19 and TRBJ2-1; 7 bases agree with TRBD2. The CDR3 sequence is 15 residues long. CDR1 is LNHDA and CDR2 is SQIVND in the germline V gene (reference sequence). J gave up 4 bases and V 7 bases, and 10 bases lay outside the gene matches.